This T cell receptor beta chain was documented in a study of shared clonotypes between healthy human individuals. Study-wide results and caveats: A reduction in generation probabilities was seen for non-shared clonotypes relative to those shared by all four donors.

The germline gives CDR1 SGDLS, CDR2 YYNGEE. The CDR3 consists of 15 residues. V dropped 1 base and J dropped 5; count of bases not matched to a gene: 8. Genomic DNA per cell subset filled all wells of several immunoSEQ plates. The table came from immunoSEQ multiplex PCR; TCRdb's copy has only in-frame clones and leaves some out. The profile shows 1,500,000 or so clones, roughly 96% of them singletons. On this clone: Its antigen is not identified.

This clonotype was obtained from a man younger than 40 in good health. This chain joins TRBV9 and TRBJ2-5; TRBD1 matches at 7 bases. Source material: naive CD4+ T cells sorted from blood. Documented subset: CD45RA+ positively selected. CDR3 bases: TGTGCCAGCAGCGTATTTCGTGAGGGGGCGGAGACCCAGTACTTC. It yields the protein CASSVFREGAETQYF.